This T cell receptor (beta chain) was captured by sequencing in a study of T cells in localized non-small cell lung cancer. This table comes from immunoSEQ multiplex PCR, and its TCRdb copy is limited to in-frame clones, with some not included. The table includes some 40,000 clones, around 94% detected once. This clone was found once. This receptor was taken from a female donor older than 55 with stage I lung adenocarcinoma. Sequenced material: peripheral blood, taken before any cancer treatment.

DNA of the CDR3: TGCGCCAGCAGTGACGGCGGGGGGGACTACAATGAGCAGTTCTTC. This codes for CASSDGGGDYNEQFF. V usage is TRBV10-2 and J usage is TRBJ2-1; 9 bases align to TRBD2. Germline V CDR1 and CDR2: WSHSY, SAAADI. J gave up 3 bases and V 3 bases, and 3 bases lay outside the gene matches. This CDR3 is 15 amino acids long.